A selection of T cell receptor beta chains follows, all from one sample in a study of T cell repertoires in cytomegalovirus infection. TCRdb re-derived calls from the reads in MiXCR, one entry per CDR3 protein. The repertoire holds about 500,000 distinct CDR3 sequences, roughly a third seen once, with about a sixth in the top ten. These receptors have no known antigen. The material sequenced was cultured PBMCs, taken from culture after CMV antigen stimulation. These receptors all stem from a human donor in good health (CMV status not recorded). Some clones in this sample may be carry-over from other donors' samples. The CDR3 runs from the conserved cysteine through the conserved F or W.

TRBV11-3	TRBJ2-7	CASSLGQSKQYF
TRBV24-1	TRBJ2-2	CATSDASRSNTGELFF
TRBV7-2	TRBJ1-2	CASSPTLTDYGYTF
TRBV7-8	TRBJ1-5	CASSLSGEQPQHF
TRBV28	TRBJ2-1	CASSAPGTSGRNEQFF
TRBV7-8	TRBJ2-4	CASSARQGRAKNIQYF
TRBV4-1	TRBJ2-1	CASSQGPGLYNEQFF
TRBV19	TRBJ2-5	CASSRQADRETQYF
TRBV19	TRBJ1-5	CASSIAPRMRSNQPQHF
TRBV7-2	TRBJ1-1	CASSPRQGGVNTEAFF
TRBV7-9	TRBJ2-7	CASSRGDSTYEQYF
TRBV7-2	TRBJ2-5	CASSLGGLKETQYF
TRBV28	TRBJ2-7	CASSPPSVMVYEQYF
TRBV12-3/TRBV12-4	TRBJ2-3	CASNTGTGGLAGLTDTQYF
TRBV5-6	TRBJ2-3	CASSLRWTGDTDTQYF
TRBV19	TRBJ1-5	CASSSLKRGQFSGPQHF
TRBV7-9	TRBJ2-5	CASSPGTSGALETQYF
TRBV12-3/TRBV12-4	TRBJ2-1	CASSPDNYNEQFF
TRBV20-1	TRBJ2-3	CSANRQGPADTQYF
TRBV12-3/TRBV12-4	TRBJ1-6	CASSPSPVSDLGNSPLHF
TRBV9	TRBJ2-1	CASSAGSPYNEQFF